This T cell receptor (beta chain) was profiled in a study of T cell clonality in common variable immunodeficiency. Some clones are missing from TCRdb's copy, which holds only in-frame ones; the method was immunoSEQ multiplex PCR. The sample counts approximately 81,000 clones, none seen once; the ten largest own 0.8%. Many counts were recorded for this clone. The antigen is unknown. Study-wide results and limits: CVID subjects had higher TCRbeta clonality than healthy controls, most marked in about a third.

The sequence was obtained from a person aged 18-69 years in good health. Sample: peripheral blood mononuclear cells.

The DNA read from the CDR3 is TGTGCCAGCAGTAAGACGGGGGGCGAG. Its protein product is CASSKTGGE. The full CDR3 protein reads CASSKTGGEQYF. This chain joins TRBV7-9 and TRBJ2-7; TRBD2 agrees at 7 bases. The CDR3 extends 3 residues past the end of the read, so its final part is completed from the germline J gene. The germline CDR1 and CDR2 sequences are SEHNR and FQNEAQ (reference sequence). CDR3 size: 12 residues. After removal of 6 bases from V and 6 bases from J, the junction contained 5 bases not matched to a gene.